The 3 T cell receptor beta chains presented below share a single source sample, sequenced in a study of blood T cell repertoires in COVID-19. Using immunoSEQ multiplex PCR, the repertoire was profiled, and TCRdb retains in-frame clones only, with some absent. This sample carries about 350,000 clones, about 88% of them seen once, and the ten largest clones take 3%. The sequenced sample consisted of PBMCs or T cells enriched from blood (not recorded which). These receptors were taken from a woman aged 30 to 39 who had recovered from COVID-19.

The rearrangement links TRBV28 to TRBJ1-5; D is undetermined. CDR3 length: 14 residues. Germline CDR1 and CDR2: MDHEN and SYDVKM. V was cut by 6 bases and J by 2 bases, with 11 bases left in between. The CDR3 nucleotides read TGTGCCAGCAGCCGGACTGTTCGCAATCAGCCCCAGCATTTT. Amino acid sequence: CASSRTVRNQPQHF.

This chain uses TRBV7-8 with TRBJ2-1; 8 nucleotides agree with TRBD2. From germline, CDR1 is SGHVS and CDR2 FQNEAQ. The CDR3 is made up of 16 amino acids. Trimming took 1 base from V and 3 from J; bases not matched to a gene: 5. The CDR3 spells CASSLGSLADYNEQFF. CDR3 DNA sequence: TGTGCCAGCAGCTTAGGGTCACTAGCGGACTACAATGAGCAGTTCTTC.

The chain couples TRBV19 to TRBJ1-5, with D possibly TRBD1 on 5 matching bases. This CDR3 spans 16 amino acids. The ends were cut back, 4 bases at V and 2 bases at J, with 15 bases in the middle. Germline V gene sequence: CDR1 LNHDA, CDR2 SQIVND (reference sequence). The CDR3 DNA is TGTGCCAGTAGTACCCTACGACAGAACCGCAATCAGCCCCAGCATTTT. This translates into CASSTLRQNRNQPQHF. Drawing the rest from reference TRBV19 and TRBJ1-5, the complete variable domain is DGGITQSPKYLFRKEGQNVTLSCEQNLNHDAMYWYRQDPGQGLRLIYYSQIVNDFQKGDIAEGYSVSREKKESFPLTVTSAQKNPTAFYLCASSTLRQNRNQPQHFGDGTRLSIL.